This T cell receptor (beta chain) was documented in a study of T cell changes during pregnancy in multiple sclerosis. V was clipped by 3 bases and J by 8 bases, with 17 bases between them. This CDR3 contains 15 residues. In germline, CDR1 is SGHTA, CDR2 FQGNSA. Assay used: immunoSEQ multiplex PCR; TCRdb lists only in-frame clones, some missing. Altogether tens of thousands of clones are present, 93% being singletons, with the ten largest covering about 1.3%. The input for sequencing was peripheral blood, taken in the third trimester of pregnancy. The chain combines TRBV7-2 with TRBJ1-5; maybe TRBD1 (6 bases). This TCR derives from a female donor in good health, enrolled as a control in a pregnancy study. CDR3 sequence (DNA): TGTGCCAGCAGCTTGAGGGGGTTTGAGGTAGAGCCCCAGCATTTT. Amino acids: CASSLRGFEVEPQHF. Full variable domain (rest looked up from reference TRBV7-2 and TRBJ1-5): GAGVSQSPSNKVTEKGKDVELRCDPISGHTALYWYRQSLGQGLEFLIYFQGNSAPDKSGLPSDRFSAERTGGSVSTLTIQRTQQEDSAVYLCASSLRGFEVEPQHFGDGTRLSIL.